These T cell receptor beta chains were read from a single sample in a study of T cell responses to AZD1222 COVID-19 vaccine. The repertoire was sequenced with immunoSEQ multiplex PCR; TCRdb's copy has only in-frame clones and lacks some. The sample yields more than 100,000 clones, over 90% seen once. The sample consisted of peripheral blood, taken on day 0 of AZD1222 vaccination. These receptors originate from an adult in good health. Both conserved end residues are part of each CDR3. The order of the fields is J gene, V gene, D gene, clone size, CDR3 DNA, CDR3 protein. The D gene is left open where the match is weak. Clone size appears in some rows only: once, few, many, or a class for an expanded clone.

>TRBJ2-1|TRBV5-1|TRBD2|-
TGCGCCACCACTAGCGACCCCTACAATGAGCAGTTCTTC
CATTSDPYNEQFF
>TRBJ2-7|TRBV20-1|-|-
TGCAGTGCTAACGAGGCCTACGAGCAGTACTTC
CSANEAYEQYF
>TRBJ2-5|TRBV7-9|-|-
TGTGCCAGCAGCTTATCCTCAGGGTTGAAAGAGACCCAGTACTTC
CASSLSSGLKETQYF
>TRBJ2-3|TRBV18|-|-
TGTGCCAGCTCACGTGACCAGTTGGATACGCAGTATTTT
CASSRDQLDTQYF
>TRBJ2-5|TRBV3-1/TRBV3-2|TRBD1|once
TGTGCCAGCAGCCAAGTATCCCCCTCCGGGACAGGGGGCGCTTGGGCGACCCAGTACTTC
CASSQVSPSGTGGAWATQYF
>TRBJ1-3|TRBV19|-|once
TGTGCCAGTAGTACCACAGGGTCGTCCGGAAACACCATATATTTT
CASSTTGSSGNTIYF
>TRBJ2-1|TRBV7-9|TRBD2|-
TGTGCCAGCAGCTCTACGGGGAGGGGATACAATGAGCAGTTCTTC
CASSSTGRGYNEQFF
>TRBJ2-1|TRBV19|-|-
TGTGCCAGTAGGCAGGGATCGAAACTAAATGAGCAGTTCTTC
CASRQGSKLNEQFF
>TRBJ1-1|TRBV18|-|-
TGTGCCAGCTCACCACCGGTGAGGCAGCTGAACACTGAAGCTTTCTTT
CASSPPVRQLNTEAFF
>TRBJ2-7|TRBV6-1|-|-
TGTGCCAGCAGTGAAGTGCCCCTAGGACCTTCCTACGAGCAGTACTTC
CASSEVPLGPSYEQYF
>TRBJ2-2|TRBV19|-|-
TGTGCCAGTACCCTTATCCCCCGTCGAGCCCCCGCGAGCACCGGGGAGCTGTTTTTT
CASTLIPRRAPASTGELFF
>TRBJ1-1|TRBV4-1|-|-
TGCGCCAGCAGCCAAGCTTGGGGGACTGAAGCTTTCTTT
CASSQAWGTEAFF
>TRBJ1-1|TRBV7-2|-|-
TGTGCCAGCAGGTTCTCGCTCGATACTGAAGCTTTCTTT
CASRFSLDTEAFF
>TRBJ2-3|TRBV11-3|TRBD1|-
TGTGCCAGCAGCCCTACAGGGGCGCGCACAGATACGCAGTATTTT
CASSPTGARTDTQYF
>TRBJ2-1|TRBV28|-|-
TGTGCCAGCCTTCGGGTAAAGCAGTTCTTC
CASLRVKQFF
>TRBJ2-2|TRBV12-3/TRBV12-4|TRBD1|-
TGTGCCACCACAGATACAGGGGAGGGGGAGCTGTTTTTT
CATTDTGEGELFF
>TRBJ1-4|TRBV5-4|-|-
TGTGCCAGCAGCTCGAGCCGGGACCGCGGACGAGGATATAATGAAAAACTGTTTTTT
CASSSSRDRGRGYNEKLFF
>TRBJ1-1|TRBV6-5|-|-
TGTGCCAGCAGTTATTCGGGGGAGGGGACTGAAGCTTTCTTT
CASSYSGEGTEAFF
>TRBJ1-6|TRBV7-3|TRBD1|-
TGTGCCAGCAGCCCCGGGACAGTGAATTCACCCCTCCACTTT
CASSPGTVNSPLHF
>TRBJ2-1|TRBV4-2|TRBD2|-
TGTGCCAGCAGCCAGGGCCCCGGGGCGGGGGGGCTCAATGAGCAGTTCTTC
CASSQGPGAGGLNEQFF
>TRBJ2-3|TRBV29-1|TRBD2|-
TGCAGCGTTGAAGATAGGACTAGCGGGAGTACCACAGATACGCAGTATTTT
CSVEDRTSGSTTDTQYF
>TRBJ1-1|TRBV14|-|-
TGTGCCAGCAGTCCTCCGGGAGATGTTTTGAGGACTGAAGCTTTCTTT
CASSPPGDVLRTEAFF
>TRBJ1-2|TRBV4-3|-|-
TGCGCCAGCAGCCAAGGGCTCCTGAAGGGTACTGGCTACACCTTC
CASSQGLLKGTGYTF
>TRBJ1-1|TRBV14|TRBD1|-
TGTGCCAGCAGCGGTACCGGGACAGGGGGCATCGACACTGAAGCTTTCTTT
CASSGTGTGGIDTEAFF
>TRBJ2-3|TRBV6-4|TRBD2|-
TGTGCCAGCAATAGCGGGGGGGCCACAGATACGCAGTATTTT
CASNSGGATDTQYF
>TRBJ1-4|TRBV27|-|once
TGTGCCAGCAGTTTACTAGGGCTGGGTGAAAAACTGTTTTTT
CASSLLGLGEKLFF
>TRBJ1-2|TRBV4-3|-|-
TGCGCCAGCAGCCAAGGGCCGTACTCTAACTATGGCTACACCTTC
CASSQGPYSNYGYTF
>TRBJ2-7|TRBV4-3|-|-
TGCGCCAGCAGCCATTTCTACGAGCAGTACTTC
CASSHFYEQYF
>TRBJ2-2|TRBV30|TRBD1|-
TGTGCCGGAGGTTACTCACAGGGGGGTTTTAGAACCACCGGGGAGCTGTTTTTT
CAGGYSQGGFRTTGELFF
>TRBJ2-1|TRBV6-5|TRBD2|-
TGTGCCAGCAGTTACCCGCGAGCGGGAGGTAGGAATGAGCAGTTCTTC
CASSYPRAGGRNEQFF
>TRBJ2-7|TRBV7-2|-|-
TGTGCCAGCAGCTTAGGCGCGGGTGAGCTAGGGGAGCAGTACTTC
CASSLGAGELGEQYF
>TRBJ1-1|TRBV27|-|-
TGTGCCAGCAGTCCCTTGGGGGTTAGGGACACTGAAGCTTTCTTT
CASSPLGVRDTEAFF
>TRBJ1-5|TRBV28|-|once
TGTGCCAGCAGTTTAGCAGGGCCACTCAATCAGCCCCAGCATTTT
CASSLAGPLNQPQHF
>TRBJ2-1|TRBV7-9|TRBD2|-
TGTGCCAGCAGCTTCTTAGCGGGAGGCCTGGATGAGCAGTTCTTC
CASSFLAGGLDEQFF
>TRBJ1-5|TRBV6-6|TRBD1|-
TGTGCCAGCTGGGGACAGGGGGATGCAGGCAATCAGCCCCAGCATTTT
CASWGQGDAGNQPQHF